This T cell receptor beta chain is drawn from a study of T cells in Graves' hyperthyroidism and ophthalmopathy. The CDR3 loop spans 17 amino acids. Trimming cost V 7 bases and J 1 base; bases outside gene matches: 9. The germline V gene has CDR1 LNHDA and CDR2 SQIVND (reference sequence). What was amplified from RNA transcripts were TCR beta CDR3 regions. The TCR CDR3 was amplified in a first-round RT-PCR using the HTBI primer set. A single record per CDR3 protein comes from TCRdb applying MiXCR to the multiplex PCR reads. The profile shows a few hundred thousand distinct CDR3 sequences, about 15% of them singletons.

The TCR originated in a woman aged 45-60 years with Graves' hyperthyroidism. The V call is TRBV19, the J call TRBJ2-2; TRBD1 agrees at 10 bases. The sample consisted of blood. CDR3 nucleotide sequence: TGTGCCAGTAAGAGACAGGGGGCGCCGGGGAACACCGGGGAGCTGTTTTTT. As protein: CASKRQGAPGNTGELFF.